This T cell receptor (beta chain) came from a study of beta chain features in type 1 diabetes. Background on the study: Across the samples, 100 million to 130 million sorted cells were examined in total. General study points: When VDJ junctions were examined, type 1 diabetes patients showed fewer insertions and more deletions. Type 1 diabetes patients had moderately but significantly shorter TCRB CDR3s in all four CD4+ subsets.

CD45RO/CCR7/CD25/CD127/CD95/CD27 sorting isolated CD4+ naive, central memory, regulatory and stem cell-like memory cells. Each of the sorted populations had a purity greater than 95%. The whole isolated RNA underwent reverse transcription, so sequencing captured expressed TCRB transcripts. The repertoire was sequenced with immunoSEQ multiplex PCR; TCRdb's copy has only in-frame clones and lacks some. Among more than 100,000 clones listed, over 15% were seen once. There are a few counts of this clone. Its antigen is currently unknown. The specimen was central memory CD4+ T cells from blood. The sequence was collected from a man aged 30 to 39 with type 1 diabetes.

CDR3 amino acids: CASSSETGGAPLHF. The DNA of the CDR3 is TGTGCCAGCAGCTCGGAGACAGGAGGGGCACCCCTCCACTTT. This rearrangement joins TRBV7-6 to TRBJ1-6; a weak D match, TRBD1 (6 bases). This CDR3 has 14 residues. Trimming took 4 bases from V and 11 from J, leaving 15 bases between them. Germline CDR1 reads SGHVS; CDR2 reads FNYEAQ.